A single sample is the source of the 7 T cell receptor beta chains below, sequenced in a study of T cell repertoires in cytomegalovirus infection. TCRdb re-called the reads with MiXCR, one entry per CDR3 protein. Among around 630,000 distinct CDR3 sequences listed, 24% were seen once. Sequencing was carried out using CD8+ T cells from PBMCs. These receptors originate from a human donor in good health (CMV status not recorded). Some clones in this sample may be carry-over from other donors' samples.

Ten or more counts support this clonotype. The chain combines TRBV12-3 or TRBV12-4 with TRBJ2-5, with D possibly TRBD2 on 6 matching bases. The CDR3 sequence is 14 residues long. V was shortened by 3 bases and J by 5 bases, with 13 bases between the two germline ends. The CDR3 region has the DNA TGTGCCAGCAGTTTGGATTCTAGCGCGGAGACCCAGTACTTC. Translated: CASSLDSSAETQYF.

The CDR3 sequence: CASSLLAMNTEAFF. CDR3 nucleotide sequence: TGTGCCAGCAGCTTACTAGCCATGAACACTGAAGCTTTCTTT. J is TRBJ1-1 and V is TRBV7-9; D uncertain. The CDR3 is made up of 14 amino acids. Germline CDR1 is SEHNR and CDR2 is FQNEAQ (reference sequence). V gave up 2 bases and J gave up 0 bases, with 7 bases separating them.

CDR3 in DNA: TGTGCCAGCAGCGATTTCGTGGGGACACCCACCGGGGAGCTGTTTTTT. As protein: CASSDFVGTPTGELFF. This chain joins TRBV12-3 or TRBV12-4 and TRBJ2-2; possible D gene TRBD1, 6 bases. V was cut by 6 bases and J by 4 bases, with 18 bases left in between. CDR3 length: 16 residues.

The chain combines TRBV11-3 with TRBJ2-2; D is ambiguous. Trimming cost V 0 bases and J 5 bases, with 7 bases left between them. Germline V gene data show CDR1 as SGHNT and CDR2 as YENEEA. The CDR3 runs to 14 residues. CDR3 in DNA: TGTGCCAGCAGCTTAGACTTTGTGACCGGGGAGCTGTTTTTT. Its translation: CASSLDFVTGELFF.

This clonotype was seen only a few times. The chain has TRBV6-5 and TRBJ1-2; TRBD1 matches 12 bases. CDR1 MNHEY and CDR2 SVGAGI come from the germline V gene. The CDR3 contains 14 residues. Trimming at V came to 5 bases and at J to 8 bases, leaving 6 bases not matched to a gene. CDR3 loop: CASSTGTGGLGYTF. The CDR3 bases are TGTGCCAGCAGTACCGGGACAGGGGGCTTGGGCTACACCTTC.

This clonotype has only a few counts. The chain carries TRBV3-1 and TRBJ1-2; 12 nucleotides align to TRBD1. This CDR3 comprises 17 residues. Germline V gene data show CDR1 as LGHDT and CDR2 as YNNKEL (reference sequence). V dropped 1 base and J dropped 6; count of bases not matched to a gene: 9. In DNA form, the CDR3 reads TGTGCCAGCAGCCAAGTGGGGACAGGGGGCGCAGGGAATGGCTACACCTTC. Its translation is CASSQVGTGGAGNGYTF.

The chain couples TRBV20-1 to TRBJ2-2, with D uncertain. V gave up 0 bases and J gave up 3 bases, with 8 bases separating them. Looked up from germline, CDR1 is DFQATT and CDR2 is SNEGSKA (reference sequence). The CDR3 has 14 amino acids. The CDR3 here is CSARDTLHTGELFF. CDR3 coding DNA: TGCAGTGCTAGAGATACCCTTCACACCGGGGAGCTGTTTTTT.